This section outlines one TCR beta chain sequence together with its context. What it binds is not known. This specimen belongs to a study of cytomegalovirus exposure and HLA in healthy donors. A multiplex PCR was run with 60 Vbeta primers and 13 Jbeta primers. Libraries were prepared by immunoSEQ multiplex PCR; TCRdb keeps only in-frame clonotypes and omits some of them. The sample lists around 68,000 clones, roughly 85% occurring once. Study-wide results and caveats: The listing of roughly 160 TCR beta chains classed them as cytomegalovirus-associated.

Trimming stripped 3 bases from V and 7 bases from J, with 12 bases between. Per the germline V gene, CDR1 is LNHDA and CDR2 is SQIVND (reference sequence). This CDR3 is 14 amino acids long. This sequence joins TRBV19 and TRBJ2-2; D might be TRBD1 (5 bases). This TCR derives from a female donor in good health and CMV-seronegative. The sequencing input was PBMCs. CDR3 DNA: TGTGCCAGTAGTATTGGCAGTCAGGGCGGGGAGCTGTTTTTT. It yields the protein CASSIGSQGGELFF.